This T cell receptor (beta chain) derives from a study of vaccination effects on CD4 cells after COVID-19. Study summary: They grew over 1.5 million PBMC in each well, adding 10 IU/ml IL-2 and about 9.5 ug/ml peptides.

The germline gives CDR1 SGDLS, CDR2 YYNGEE. The CDR3 runs 14 residues. V shed 0 bases and J shed 2 bases, with 9 bases lying between them. A word on this clone: Its antigen is as yet unknown.

Here immunoSEQ multiplex PCR was the method, and the copy in TCRdb shows in-frame clones only, minus some. The sample shows fewer than 60,000 clones, about four fifths of them seen only once. Following 10 days of culture, CD4+ T cells were isolated. Vaccination of participants consisted of two doses of either the BNT162b2 or mRNA-1273 vaccine. IL-2 medium was substituted for half the medium on days 3 and 7. Sequenced material: CD4+ T cells from PBMCs cultured without peptide, taken after COVID-19 vaccination. The receptor was derived from a human donor who received a COVID-19 vaccine. The chain recombines TRBV9 with TRBJ2-7, with D maybe TRBD2 (5 bases). CDR3 sequence reads: CASSVGHGAYEQYF. The DNA of the CDR3 is TGTGCCAGCAGCGTAGGACACGGGGCCTACGAGCAGTACTTC. Looking up the rest from reference TRBV9 and TRBJ2-7 gives the full variable domain: DSGVTQTPKHLITATGQRVTLRCSPRSGDLSVYWYQQSLDQGLQFLIQYYNGEERAKGNILERFSAQQFPDLHSELNLSSLELGDSALYFCASSVGHGAYEQYFGPGTRLTVT.